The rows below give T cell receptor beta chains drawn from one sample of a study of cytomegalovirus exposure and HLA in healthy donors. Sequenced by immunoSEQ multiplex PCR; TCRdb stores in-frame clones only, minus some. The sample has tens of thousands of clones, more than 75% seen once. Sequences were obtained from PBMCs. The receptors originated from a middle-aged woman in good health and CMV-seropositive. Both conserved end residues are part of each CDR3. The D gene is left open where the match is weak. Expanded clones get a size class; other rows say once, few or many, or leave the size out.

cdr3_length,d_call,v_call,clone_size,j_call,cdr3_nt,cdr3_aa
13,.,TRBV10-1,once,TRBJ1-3,TGCGCCAGCCAACCGAGCTCTGGAAACACCATATATTTT,CASQPSSGNTIYF
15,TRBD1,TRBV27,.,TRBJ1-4,TGTGCCAGCAGTCTCCAACAGGGGGGCGTTGGAAAACTGTTTTTT,CASSLQQGGVGKLFF
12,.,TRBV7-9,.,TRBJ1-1,TGTGCCAGCGAGGTGGTGAACACTGAAGCTTTCTTT,CASEVVNTEAFF
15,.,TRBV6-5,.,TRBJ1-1,TGTGCCAGCAGTTACTCATACAGCATGAACACTGAAGCTTTCTTT,CASSYSYSMNTEAFF
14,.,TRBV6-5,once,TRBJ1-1,TGTGCCAGCAGCATAGGGGTGGAGAACACTGAAGCTTTCTTT,CASSIGVENTEAFF
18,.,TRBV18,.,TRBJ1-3,TGTGCCAGCTCACCCCTAGGACAGAGGATAGCGAGCGGAAACACCATATATTTT,CASSPLGQRIASGNTIYF
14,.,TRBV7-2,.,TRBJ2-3,TGTGCCAGCAGCCCCCGGGGGTACGCAGATACGCAGTATTTT,CASSPRGYADTQYF
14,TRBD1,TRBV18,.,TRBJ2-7,TGTGCCAGCTCACCGAAGGGACAGCTCTACGAGCAGTACTTC,CASSPKGQLYEQYF
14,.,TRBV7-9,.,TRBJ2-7,TGTGCCAGCAGCTTACTGGGGGCAGGCTACGAGCAGTACTTC,CASSLLGAGYEQYF
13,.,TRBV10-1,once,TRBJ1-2,TGCGCCAGCAGTGAGGAGCTAAACTATGGCTACACCTTC,CASSEELNYGYTF
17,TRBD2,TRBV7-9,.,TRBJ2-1,TGTGCCAGCAGCTTAGAGGAAGTGACTAGCGGGGGTAATGAGCAGTTCTTC,CASSLEEVTSGGNEQFF
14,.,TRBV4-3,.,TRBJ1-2,TGCGCCAGCAGCCAAGATACATCTGCCTATGGCTACACCTTC,CASSQDTSAYGYTF
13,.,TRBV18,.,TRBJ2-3,TGTGCCAGCTCACCAACGGGGGCAGATACGCAGTATTTT,CASSPTGADTQYF
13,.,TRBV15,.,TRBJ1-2,TGTGCCACCAGTAAGGACATCCAGGGAGGCTACACCTTC,CATSKDIQGGYTF
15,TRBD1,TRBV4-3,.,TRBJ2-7,TGCGCCAGCAGCCAAGATCGGGACAGCCTCTACGAGCAGTACTTC,CASSQDRDSLYEQYF
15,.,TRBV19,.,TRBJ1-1,TGTGCCAGAGGCATAAGAGGGCGAGGAGTCGCTGAAGCTTTCTTT,CARGIRGRGVAEAFF
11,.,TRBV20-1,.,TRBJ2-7,TGCAGTATAGACAGAATCTACGAGCAGTACTTC,CSIDRIYEQYF
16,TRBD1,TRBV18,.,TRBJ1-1,TGTGCCAGCTCACCAAGACAGGGTCCAACGAACACTGAAGCTTTCTTT,CASSPRQGPTNTEAFF
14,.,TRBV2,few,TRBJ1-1,TGTGCCAGCCCGGTTCGGGAGGGCGACACTGAAGCTTTCTTT,CASPVREGDTEAFF
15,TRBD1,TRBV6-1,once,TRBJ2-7,TGTGCCAGCATTAGACAGGGGAACGAGGCCTACGAGCAGTACTTC,CASIRQGNEAYEQYF
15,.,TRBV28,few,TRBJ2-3,TGTGCCAGCAGCTGGGACAACCAGGGCACAGATACGCAGTATTTT,CASSWDNQGTDTQYF
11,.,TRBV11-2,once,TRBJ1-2,TGTGCCAGCGCGGGGAACTATGGCTACACCTTC,CASAGNYGYTF
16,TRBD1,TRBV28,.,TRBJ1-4,TGTGCCAGCAGATATGAACCGGGACAGGGAAATGAAAAACTGTTTTTT,CASRYEPGQGNEKLFF